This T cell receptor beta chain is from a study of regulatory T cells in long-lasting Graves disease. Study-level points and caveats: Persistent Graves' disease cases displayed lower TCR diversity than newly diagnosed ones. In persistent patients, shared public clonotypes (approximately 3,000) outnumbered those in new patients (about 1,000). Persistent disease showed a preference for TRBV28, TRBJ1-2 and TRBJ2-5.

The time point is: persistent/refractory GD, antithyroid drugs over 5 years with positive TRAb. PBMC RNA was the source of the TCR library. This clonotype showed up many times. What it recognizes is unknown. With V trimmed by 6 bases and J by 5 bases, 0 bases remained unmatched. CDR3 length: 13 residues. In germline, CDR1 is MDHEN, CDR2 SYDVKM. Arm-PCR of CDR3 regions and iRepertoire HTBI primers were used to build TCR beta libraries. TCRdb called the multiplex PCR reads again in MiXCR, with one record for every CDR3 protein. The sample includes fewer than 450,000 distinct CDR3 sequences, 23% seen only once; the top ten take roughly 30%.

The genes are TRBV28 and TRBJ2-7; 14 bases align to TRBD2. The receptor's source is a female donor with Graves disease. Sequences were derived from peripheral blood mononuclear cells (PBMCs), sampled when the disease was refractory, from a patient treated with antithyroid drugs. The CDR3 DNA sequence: TGTGCCAGCAGGACTAGCGGGAGGGACGAGCAGTACTTC. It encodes CASRTSGRDEQYF.